This T cell receptor beta chain was sequenced for a study of PD-1 blockade in classical Hodgkin lymphoma. The wider study: Nivolumab dosing for patients was 3 mg/kg, administered intravenously every 2 weeks.

This CDR3 is 18 amino acids long. Remarks on this clone: The antigen is unknown.

TCRdb's copy holds only in-frame clones and misses some; the assay was immunoSEQ multiplex PCR. The sample consists of more than 140,000 clones, less than 80% of them appearing once. All patients experienced relapse after autologous stem cell transplantation, and brentuximab vedotin exposure was variable. Study outcomes and limitations: The study found that TCR diversity rose significantly by C4D1 in CD4+ but not CD8+ cells. Lower baseline TCR diversity was reported for newly diagnosed patients than for healthy donors.

The sample consisted of peripheral blood mononuclear cells (PBMCs), taken before the second cycle of nivolumab. This sequence originates from a human donor with classical Hodgkin lymphoma. This chain connects TRBV1 to TRBJ1-5; the DNA was not used to check the table's D call, TRBD1. TRBV1 is noted as a pseudogene. CDR3 sequence: CTSSQGTNRSFSNQPQHF. As DNA, the CDR3 is TGCACCAGCAGCCAAGGTACGAACAGATCGTTTAGCAATCAGCCCCAGCATTTT.